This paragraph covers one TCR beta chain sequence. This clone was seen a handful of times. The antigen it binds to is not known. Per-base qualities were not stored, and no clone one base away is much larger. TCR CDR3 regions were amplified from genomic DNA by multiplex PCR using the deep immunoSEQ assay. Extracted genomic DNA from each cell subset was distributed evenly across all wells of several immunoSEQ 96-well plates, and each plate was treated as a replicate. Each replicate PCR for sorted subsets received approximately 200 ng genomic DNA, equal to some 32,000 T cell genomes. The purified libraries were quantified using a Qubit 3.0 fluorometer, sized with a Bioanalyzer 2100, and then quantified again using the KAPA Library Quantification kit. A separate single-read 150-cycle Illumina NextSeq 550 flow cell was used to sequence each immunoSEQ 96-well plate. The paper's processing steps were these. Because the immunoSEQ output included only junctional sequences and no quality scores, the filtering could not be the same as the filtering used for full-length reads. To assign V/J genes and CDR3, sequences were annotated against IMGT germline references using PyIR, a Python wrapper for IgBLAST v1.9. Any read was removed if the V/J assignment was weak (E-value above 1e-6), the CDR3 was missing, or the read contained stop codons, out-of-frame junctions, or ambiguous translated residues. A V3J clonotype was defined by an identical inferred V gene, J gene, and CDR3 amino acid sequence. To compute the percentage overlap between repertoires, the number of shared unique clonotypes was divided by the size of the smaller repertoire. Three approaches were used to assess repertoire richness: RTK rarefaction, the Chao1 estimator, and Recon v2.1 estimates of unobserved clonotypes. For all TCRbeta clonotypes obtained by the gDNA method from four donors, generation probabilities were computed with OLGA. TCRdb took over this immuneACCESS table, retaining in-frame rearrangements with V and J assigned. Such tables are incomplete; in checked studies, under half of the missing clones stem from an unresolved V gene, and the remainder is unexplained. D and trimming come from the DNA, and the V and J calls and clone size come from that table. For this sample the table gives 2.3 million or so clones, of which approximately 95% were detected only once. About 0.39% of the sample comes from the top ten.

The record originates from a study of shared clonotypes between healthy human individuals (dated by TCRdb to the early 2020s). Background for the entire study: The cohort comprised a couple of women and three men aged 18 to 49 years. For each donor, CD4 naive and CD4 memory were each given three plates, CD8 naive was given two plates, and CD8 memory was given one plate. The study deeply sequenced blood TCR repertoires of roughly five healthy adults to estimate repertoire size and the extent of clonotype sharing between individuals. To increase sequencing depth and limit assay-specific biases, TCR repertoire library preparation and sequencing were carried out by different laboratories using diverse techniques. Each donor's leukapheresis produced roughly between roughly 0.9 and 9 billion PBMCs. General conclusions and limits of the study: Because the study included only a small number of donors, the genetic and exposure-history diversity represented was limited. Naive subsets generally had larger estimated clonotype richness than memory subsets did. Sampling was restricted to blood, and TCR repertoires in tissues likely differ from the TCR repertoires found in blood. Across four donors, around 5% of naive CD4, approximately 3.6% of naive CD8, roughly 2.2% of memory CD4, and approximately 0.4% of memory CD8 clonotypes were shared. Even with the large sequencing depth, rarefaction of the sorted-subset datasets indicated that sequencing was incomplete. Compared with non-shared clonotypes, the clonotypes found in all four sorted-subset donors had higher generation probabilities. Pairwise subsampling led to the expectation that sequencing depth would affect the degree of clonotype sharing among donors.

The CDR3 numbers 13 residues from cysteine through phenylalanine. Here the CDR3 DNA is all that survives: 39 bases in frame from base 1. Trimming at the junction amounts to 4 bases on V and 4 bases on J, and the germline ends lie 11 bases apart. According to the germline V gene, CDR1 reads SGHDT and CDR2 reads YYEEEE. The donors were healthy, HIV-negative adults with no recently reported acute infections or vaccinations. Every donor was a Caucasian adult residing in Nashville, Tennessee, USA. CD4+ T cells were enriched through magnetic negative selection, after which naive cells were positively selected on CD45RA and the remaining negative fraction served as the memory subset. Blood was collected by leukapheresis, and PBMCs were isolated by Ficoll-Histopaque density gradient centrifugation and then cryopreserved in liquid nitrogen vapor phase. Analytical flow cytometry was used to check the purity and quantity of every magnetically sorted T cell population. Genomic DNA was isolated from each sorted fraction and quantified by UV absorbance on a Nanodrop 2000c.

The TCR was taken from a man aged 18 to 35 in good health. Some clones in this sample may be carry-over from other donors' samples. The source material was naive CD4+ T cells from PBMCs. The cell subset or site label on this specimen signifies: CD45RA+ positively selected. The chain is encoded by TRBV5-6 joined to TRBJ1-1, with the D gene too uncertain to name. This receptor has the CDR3 CASSPREGTEAFF. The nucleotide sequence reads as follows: TGTGCCAGCAGCCCCCGTGAGGGCACTGAAGCTTTCTTT.